A single sample gave rise to the 21 T cell receptor beta chains below, sequenced in a study of graft-versus-host responses after intestinal transplantation. No antigen has been identified for these receptors. TCRdb keeps only in-frame clones here, not all; method: immunoSEQ multiplex PCR. Found here are about 88,000 clones, less than 95% of them singletons; the top ten hold roughly 0.2%. The sample consisted of unstimulated CD4+ T cells sorted from spleen or lymph node cells, taken before transplant. The receptors were sampled from a human donor who was the organ donor for an intestinal transplant.

This chain joins TRBV5-1 and TRBJ1-2; D might be TRBD1 (6 bases). V was shortened by 5 bases and J by 1 base, with 9 bases between the two germline ends. CDR3 length: 13 residues. The germline gives CDR1 SGHRS, CDR2 YFSETQ. Written as DNA, the CDR3 is TGCGCCAGCAGGCCACAGGGTAACTATGGCTACACCTTC. It encodes CASRPQGNYGYTF.

This rearrangement joins TRBV6-6 to TRBJ1-5, with D possibly TRBD1 on 6 matching bases. The V and J ends lost 11 bases and 2 bases respectively, with 16 bases between them. The CDR3 has 14 amino acids. Looked up from germline, CDR1 is MNHNY and CDR2 is SVGAGI (reference sequence). CDR3 DNA sequence: TGTGCCGGCAATCTCAGGGGTGGCAATCAGCCCCAGCATTTT. This gives the protein CAGNLRGGNQPQHF.

V gene TRBV6-1 combines with J gene TRBJ1-5; 10 bases map to TRBD1. This CDR3 spans 15 amino acids. V trimming: 4 bases; J trimming: 0 bases; junction bases outside the gene matches: 0. CDR1 and CDR2 from the germline V gene are MNHNS and SASEGT. This CDR3 reads CASSGDRGSNQPQHF. In nucleotides, the CDR3 is TGTGCCAGCAGTGGGGACAGGGGTAGCAATCAGCCCCAGCATTTT.

The rearrangement links TRBV6-1 to TRBJ1-2; D is undetermined. CDR3 length: 14 amino acids. Per germline, CDR1 MNHNS and CDR2 SASEGT. V was clipped by 8 bases and J by 7 bases, with 20 bases between them. CDR3 in DNA: TGTGCCAGCTCCGAGGGAGGTCTTTCCGGTGGCTACACCTTC. Its translation is CASSEGGLSGGYTF.

DNA of the CDR3: TGTGCCAGCAGCCTAAGAGCGACAGGGGGCTACGAGCAGTACTTC. Translation: CASSLRATGGYEQYF. This chain joins TRBV5-4 and TRBJ2-7; 9 nucleotides agree with TRBD1. Germline assignment: CDR1 SGHNT and CDR2 YYREEE (reference sequence). The CDR3 loop spans 15 amino acids. Germline trimming cut 4 bases from V and 3 bases from J; bases unmatched to any gene: 8. The complete variable domain, with remaining parts taken from reference TRBV5-4 and TRBJ2-7, reads ETGVTQSPTHLIKTRGQQVTLRCSSQSGHNTVSWYQQALGQGPQFIFQYYREEENGRGNFPPRFSGLQFPNYSSELNVNALELDDSALYLCASSLRATGGYEQYFGPGTRLTVT.

This chain joins TRBV2 and TRBJ1-6, with unresolved D. Germline assignment: CDR1 SNHLY and CDR2 FYNNEI. V was clipped by 3 bases and J by 6 bases, with 15 bases between them. CDR3 length equals 16 residues. The CDR3 DNA reads as TGTGCCAGCAGTGATCCCCGTGCTGTTGGTAATTCACCCCTCCACTTT. Translating gives CASSDPRAVGNSPLHF.

This CDR3 is CASRPQGYEQYF. DNA of the CDR3: TGTGCCAGCAGGCCCCAGGGCTACGAGCAGTACTTC. This sequence joins TRBV6-1 and TRBJ2-7; D perhaps matches TRBD1 (5 bases). Germline V CDR1 and CDR2: MNHNS, SASEGT. Trimming took 6 bases from V and 3 from J, leaving 9 bases between them. This CDR3 is 12 amino acids long.

The J gene is TRBJ1-1, the V gene TRBV28; possible D gene TRBD1, 6 bases. The CDR3 runs to 14 residues. Germline V lookup: CDR1 MDHEN, CDR2 SYDVKM. The germline V and J ends were trimmed by 3 bases and 10 bases, with 18 bases remaining between them. The CDR3 loop reads CASSFPGTQGRAFF. CDR3 in DNA: TGTGCCAGCAGTTTCCCCGGGACACAGGGCAGAGCTTTCTTT. The variable domain in full, with the rest retrieved from reference TRBV28 and TRBJ1-1, is DVKVTQSSRYLVKRTGEKVFLECVQDMDHENMFWYRQDPGLGLRLIYFSYDVKMKEKGDIPEGYSVSREKKERFSLILESASTNQTSMYLCASSFPGTQGRAFFGQGTRLTVV.

The chain combines TRBV7-2 with TRBJ1-4; 9 bases line up with TRBD1. The junction had 16 bases not matched to a gene; V was cut back by 1 base and J by 10 bases. Germline CDR1 reads SGHTA; CDR2 reads FQGNSA. The CDR3 is 18 amino acids. The CDR3 bases are TGTGCCAGCAGCTTAGTGGGGACAGGGATTGGGTTTGGCGGAAAACTGTTTTTT. This sequence encodes CASSLVGTGIGFGGKLFF.

DNA of the CDR3: TGTGCCAGCAGCTTAGGCCAGGGGGCGTACAATGAGCAGTTCTTC. Translated: CASSLGQGAYNEQFF. The chain employs TRBV11-2 and TRBJ2-1, with 8 bases aligning to TRBD1. The CDR3 consists of 15 residues. V was pared by 1 base and J by 4 bases, with 3 bases of the junction left unmatched. The germline gives CDR1 SGHAT, CDR2 FQNNGV.

This clone has only a few counts. J is TRBJ1-2 and V is TRBV6-1; 7 positions match TRBD1. Germline trimming cut 1 base from V and 4 bases from J; bases unmatched to any gene: 6. The length of the CDR3 is 15 residues. Germline assignment: CDR1 MNHNS and CDR2 SASEGT. The CDR3 is CASSEEGRGSYGYTF. The CDR3 DNA follows: TGTGCCAGCAGTGAAGAAGGCAGGGGGTCCTATGGCTACACCTTC.

The chain couples TRBV30 to TRBJ1-5, with TRBD1 identical over 8 bases. V gave up 0 bases and J gave up 4 bases; unmatched junction bases: 5. Per the germline V gene, CDR1 is GTSNPN and CDR2 is SVGIG (reference sequence). CDR3 length: 15 amino acids. This CDR3 reads CAWSVRDRKNQPQHF. CDR3 DNA: TGTGCCTGGAGTGTACGGGACAGGAAAAATCAGCCCCAGCATTTT.

CDR3 protein: CASSEQGPSNQPQHF. The DNA for the CDR3 is TGTGCCAGCAGTGAACAGGGGCCAAGCAATCAGCCCCAGCATTTT. This chain joins TRBV2 and TRBJ1-5; the D gene is possibly TRBD1 (6 bases). The CDR3 is made up of 15 amino acids. CDR1 is SNHLY, CDR2 FYNNEI, per germline. Trimming shortened V by 2 bases and J by 1 base, and 9 bases separated the two germline ends.

In nucleotides, the CDR3 is TGTGCCAGCGAGGCGGGGAGCTCCTACGAGCAGTACTTC. Amino acid sequence: CASEAGSSYEQYF. This sequence joins TRBV2 and TRBJ2-7, with a tentative D call TRBD2 (6 bases). Trimming stripped 8 bases from V and 0 bases from J, with 11 bases between. Per the germline V gene, CDR1 is SNHLY and CDR2 is FYNNEI. The CDR3 runs to 13 residues.

This clone occurred once. In DNA, the CDR3 is TGTGCCAGTAGTATACGGTCCGTTGTGCTGTACAGGGGGAAAAACATTCAGTACTTC. Translating gives CASSIRSVVLYRGKNIQYF. The chain employs TRBV19 and TRBJ2-4, with 8 bases lining up with TRBD1. V shed 2 bases, J shed 4 bases, and the junction held 16 bases outside the gene matches. The CDR3 runs 19 residues. CDR1 is LNHDA and CDR2 is SQIVND in the germline V gene (reference sequence).

The rearrangement uses TRBV10-3 and TRBJ2-3, with D maybe TRBD2 (6 bases). CDR1 is ENHRY, CDR2 SYGVKD, per germline. V shed 2 bases and J shed 1 base, with 10 bases lying between them. This CDR3 contains 15 residues. The CDR3 coding sequence is TGTGCCATCAGTGAGGTGGTAGCGGGCACAGATACGCAGTATTTT. This codes for CAISEVVAGTDTQYF.

The rearrangement links TRBV4-1 to TRBJ2-2, with 11 bases that match TRBD2. The CDR3 length is 17 residues. The V segment lost 2 bases and the J segment 2 bases; nucleotides outside the gene matches: 4. Germline assignment: CDR1 MGHRA and CDR2 YSYEKL. CDR3 nucleotides: TGCGCCAGCAGCCAACCTCTAGCGGGGGGTAACACCGGGGAGCTGTTTTTT. Translated: CASSQPLAGGNTGELFF.

The rearrangement joins TRBV4-1 to TRBJ1-5; D uncertain. The germline gives CDR1 MGHRA, CDR2 YSYEKL. V dropped 0 bases and J dropped 0 bases, with 9 bases sitting between them. This CDR3 comprises 16 residues. The CDR3 loop reads CASSQDQFPSNQPQHF. The CDR3 coding sequence is TGCGCCAGCAGCCAAGATCAGTTTCCTAGCAATCAGCCCCAGCATTTT.

V and J are TRBV2 and TRBJ1-1; D is ambiguous. The germline V gene has CDR1 SNHLY and CDR2 FYNNEI. CDR3 length: 11 residues. The germline V and J ends were trimmed by 6 bases and 7 bases, with 9 bases remaining between them. The CDR3 is CASRADGEAFF. The CDR3, as DNA: TGTGCCAGCAGGGCTGACGGTGAAGCTTTCTTT.

This clone was counted once. The rearrangement joins TRBV28 to TRBJ2-5, with D perhaps matching TRBD1 or TRBD2 (5 bases each). Matching the DNA end better, TRBJ2-7 makes the J call doubtful. CDR1 is MDHEN, CDR2 SYDVKM, per germline. This CDR3 has 16 residues. CDR3 DNA: TGTGCCAGCAGTTCCGTTGGGACGGGTAAATCCTACGAGCAGTACTTC. It translates to CASSSVGTGKSYEQYF.

The rearrangement uses TRBV9 and TRBJ1-2; no firm D call. This CDR3 comprises 13 residues. Trimming left V 4 bases short and J 4 bases short, with 11 bases between. Germline loops: CDR1 SGDLS, CDR2 YYNGEE. The chain's CDR3 is CASSPFGLYGYTF. CDR3 coding DNA: TGTGCCAGCAGCCCTTTTGGCCTCTATGGCTACACCTTC.